Listed here is a single TCR beta chain. Researchers ran the PCR with 60 Vbeta and 13 Jbeta primers. Using immunoSEQ multiplex PCR, the repertoire was profiled, and TCRdb retains in-frame clones only, with some absent. The table has approximately 200,000 clones, roughly four fifths seen once; the top ten hold approximately 3.1%. This sample is part of a study of cytomegalovirus exposure and HLA in healthy donors. About the study: Sequencing of about 179 million T cells in an earlier analysis found around 110 million unique TCR beta sequences.

Per the germline V gene, CDR1 is MNHEY and CDR2 is SVGAGI. The CDR3 contains 16 residues. The trim removed 2 bases at V and 4 bases at J, leaving 4 bases unmatched. The chain couples TRBV6-5 to TRBJ2-1; 11 bases align to TRBD2. Sequenced input: PBMCs. This TCR was recovered from a woman aged 25 to 39 in good health and CMV-seropositive. The CDR3 DNA follows: TGTGCCAGCAGTTACCCCGGGACTAGCGGTTACAATGAGCAGTTCTTC. Translation gives CASSYPGTSGYNEQFF.